This TCR beta chain was documented in a study of blood T cell repertoires in COVID-19. Looking at the study overall: Acute-phase and convalescent COVID-19 samples originated in the United States, Italy and Spain.

With 0 bases clipped from V and 5 bases from J, the junction kept 8 bases outside the gene matches. Germline values: CDR1 SGHDT, CDR2 YYEEEE. This CDR3 contains 16 residues. Method: immunoSEQ multiplex PCR; TCRdb's copy keeps in-frame clones and lacks some. The sample holds around 310,000 clones, 75% to 90% seen once. Ages ranged from about 18 to 100 years, with residence in 24 US areas. Assignment of participants to cohorts was predicated upon participant-reported clinical history. Each recovered donor of Cohort 3 presented with two negative PCRs, clearance, or symptom resolution. This chain links TRBV5-6 with TRBJ1-2; 9 positions agree with TRBD1. The receptor's source is a young man who had recovered from COVID-19. The specimen was PBMCs or T cells enriched from blood (not recorded which). For the CDR3, the DNA is TGTGCCAGCAGCTTGGAGCTTACAGGGGGCAGATATGGCTACACCTTC. Translation gives CASSLELTGGRYGYTF.